Below are 18 T cell receptor beta chains sequenced from a single sample in a study of blood T cell repertoires in COVID-19. Generated by immunoSEQ multiplex PCR, the TCRdb table keeps only in-frame clones and is missing some. Among some 31,000 clones listed, about 88% were seen once. Sample: peripheral blood. The receptors stem from a human donor with active COVID-19. The donor label of this sample is uncertain.

The chain joins TRBV6-4 to TRBJ2-5; TRBD1 might be the D (6 bases). This CDR3 has 12 residues. V was trimmed by 8 bases and J by 5 bases, leaving 12 bases between them. Per the germline V gene, CDR1 is MRHNA and CDR2 is SNTAGT. This chain's CDR3 is CASVGQCETQYF. The CDR3 nucleotides read TGTGCCAGCGTGGGACAATGCGAGACCCAGTACTTC.

This clone was seen a few times. The chain couples TRBV7-8 to TRBJ2-1; 13 bases fit TRBD2. The V gene's germline CDR1 is SGHVS and CDR2 FQNEAQ. V was clipped by 8 bases and J by 5 bases; unmatched bases: 15. There are 18 residues in the CDR3. The CDR3 region is CASGLTSGGALKDNEQFF. The CDR3 bases are TGTGCCAGCGGTCTAACTAGCGGGGGGGCCCTGAAGGACAATGAGCAGTTCTTC. Drawing the rest from reference TRBV7-8 and TRBJ2-1, the complete variable domain is GAGVSQSPRYKVAKRGQDVALRCDPISGHVSLFWYQQALGQGPEFLTYFQNEAQLDKSGLPSDRFFAERPEGSVSTLKIQRTQQEDSAVYLCASGLTSGGALKDNEQFFGPGTRLTVL.

This chain joins TRBV6-5 and TRBJ1-5; 7 bases fit TRBD1. CDR3 length: 13 residues. In germline, CDR1 is MNHEY, CDR2 SVGAGI. Trimming removed 5 bases from V and 5 bases from J; junction bases left unmatched: 3. The CDR3 DNA is TGTGCCAGCAGTCGACAGGGATATCAGCCCCAGCATTTT. Translating gives CASSRQGYQPQHF.

The genes are TRBV12-3 or TRBV12-4 and TRBJ1-5, with a possible D match to TRBD1 (5 bases). The CDR3 runs to 13 residues. V dropped 6 bases and J dropped 4 bases, with 10 bases sitting between them. The CDR3 loop is CASSPTVNQPQHF. In DNA form, the CDR3 reads TGTGCCAGCAGCCCGACAGTTAATCAGCCCCAGCATTTT.

This rearrangement joins TRBV5-8 to TRBJ1-6, with 8 nucleotides matching TRBD1. V was clipped by 4 bases and J by 6 bases; unmatched bases: 6. The V gene's germline CDR1 is SGHTS and CDR2 YDEGEE. There are 15 residues in the CDR3. The DNA of the CDR3 is TGTGCCAGCAGCACGGGACAGGAATTTAATTCACCCCTCCACTTT. This encodes CASSTGQEFNSPLHF.

This chain connects TRBV5-1 to TRBJ1-1; TRBD1 aligns across 9 bases. The CDR3 is made up of 13 amino acids. Germline lookup yields CDR1 SGHRS and CDR2 YFSETQ. V was clipped by 0 bases and J by 7 bases; unmatched bases: 1. CDR3 sequence: CASSLGTGVEAFF. The CDR3 DNA sequence: TGCGCCAGCAGCTTGGGGACAGGGGTTGAAGCTTTCTTT.

This chain links TRBV13 with TRBJ2-7, with 9 bases identical to TRBD1. J lost 2 bases, V lost 4 bases, and 9 bases had no gene match. CDR3 length: 16 residues. Germline loops: CDR1 PRHDT, CDR2 FYEKMQ (reference sequence). CDR3 in amino acids: CASSSMGTGSPYEQYF. CDR3 bases: TGTGCCAGCAGCTCCATGGGGACAGGGAGCCCCTACGAGCAGTACTTC.

The chain joins TRBV6-5 to TRBJ2-2, with TRBD1 matching over 10 bases. This CDR3 contains 14 residues. Germline trimming cut 5 bases from V and 6 bases from J; bases unmatched to any gene: 3. Germline V gene sequence: CDR1 MNHEY, CDR2 SVGAGI. The CDR3 reads CASSPDRGPGELFF. In DNA, the CDR3 is TGTGCCAGCAGTCCCGACAGGGGGCCCGGGGAGCTGTTTTTT.

V usage is TRBV6-6 and J usage is TRBJ1-6; the D gene is possibly TRBD1 (6 bases). CDR1 is MNHNY, CDR2 SVGAGI, per germline (reference sequence). This CDR3 is built from 17 residues. Between the trimmed V and J ends, which lost 5 bases and 3 bases, there was a span of 17 bases. CDR3 DNA: TGTGCCAGCAGTCAGACCGTTACAGGGATCTATAATTCACCCCTCCACTTT. This encodes CASSQTVTGIYNSPLHF.

The chain employs TRBV14 and TRBJ2-7; D call uncertain. CDR1 and CDR2 from the germline V gene are SGHDN and FVKESK. The CDR3 length is 13 residues. Deletions cut 0 bases from V and 3 bases from J, with 6 bases between. Written as DNA, the CDR3 is TGTGCCAGCAGCCAAGATCCCCACTACGAGCAGTACTTC. This encodes CASSQDPHYEQYF. The full variable domain, rest sourced from reference TRBV14 and TRBJ2-7, is EAGVTQFPSHSVIEKGQTVTLRCDPISGHDNLYWYRRVMGKEIKFLLHFVKESKQDESGMPNNRFLAERTGGTYSTLKVQPAELEDSGVYFCASSQDPHYEQYFGPGTRLTVT.

The V and J genes are TRBV9 and TRBJ2-3, with a weak D call TRBD2 (6 bases). The CDR3 is 15 amino acids. Trimming pared 2 bases from V and 3 bases from J, leaving 13 bases between. Germline V gene lookup returns CDR1 SGDLS and CDR2 YYNGEE. CDR3 coding DNA: TGTGCCAGCAGCGTGGTGGCGGGGAAAACAGATACGCAGTATTTT. It codes for CASSVVAGKTDTQYF. Combining the CDR3 with reference TRBV9 and TRBJ2-3 gives the whole variable domain DSGVTQTPKHLITATGQRVTLRCSPRSGDLSVYWYQQSLDQGLQFLIQYYNGEERAKGNILERFSAQQFPDLHSELNLSSLELGDSALYFCASSVVAGKTDTQYFGPGTRLTVL.

V gene TRBV9 combines with J gene TRBJ2-6; TRBD1 is a possible D gene (5 bases). The length of the CDR3 is 18 residues. Per germline, CDR1 SGDLS and CDR2 YYNGEE. Trimming stripped 7 bases from V and 1 base from J, with 21 bases between. This CDR3 reads CASRGLRQGGSGANVLTF. Here the CDR3 DNA reads TGTGCCAGCCGAGGTCTGAGGCAGGGCGGATCTGGGGCCAACGTCCTGACTTTC.

The rearrangement joins TRBV7-2 to TRBJ1-3; D not certain. From germline, CDR1 is SGHTA and CDR2 FQGNSA. The CDR3 totals 14 residues. The V end lost 2 bases, the J end lost 4 bases, and 9 bases lay between the germline ends. The CDR3 loop reads CASSLNNQGNTIYF. CDR3 bases: TGTGCCAGCAGCTTAAACAATCAGGGAAACACCATATATTTT.

The V call is TRBV10-3, the J call TRBJ2-7, with D possibly being TRBD1 (6 bases). Germline CDR1 is ENHRY and CDR2 is SYGVKD. V was cut by 0 bases and J by 6 bases, with 15 bases left in between. The CDR3 consists of 15 residues. The CDR3 sequence: CAISESGRGPPEQYF. The CDR3 DNA reads TGTGCCATCAGTGAGTCCGGCAGGGGACCCCCCGAGCAGTACTTC.

This chain connects TRBV3-1 (or the pseudogene TRBV3-2) to TRBJ2-2, with 7 nucleotides matching TRBD2. The trim removed 7 bases at V and 5 bases at J, leaving 4 bases unmatched. CDR3 length: 13 residues. In germline, CDR1 is LGHDT, CDR2 YNNKEL (reference sequence). CDR3: CASTASGTGELFF. The CDR3 region has the DNA TGTGCCAGCACGGCTAGCGGTACCGGGGAGCTGTTTTTT.

This sequence joins TRBV19 and TRBJ1-1; the D is unclear. The CDR3 loop spans 17 amino acids. The V gene lost 3 bases and the J gene lost 1 base, with 18 bases spanning the gap. Per germline, CDR1 LNHDA and CDR2 SQIVND (reference sequence). CDR3 nucleotides: TGTGCCAGTAGTATGATCCCGGGAATTATGAAGAACACTGAAGCTTTCTTT. Translating gives CASSMIPGIMKNTEAFF.

This chain joins TRBV7-2 and TRBJ2-7; D is unresolved. Between the trimmed V and J ends, which lost 4 bases and 3 bases, there was a span of 10 bases. CDR1 is SGHTA and CDR2 is FQGNSA in the germline V gene. The CDR3 covers 13 residues. CDR3 region: CASSSGQLYEQYF. DNA of the CDR3: TGTGCCAGCAGCTCTGGGCAGCTCTACGAGCAGTACTTC.

The V and J genes are TRBV7-9 and TRBJ1-2; the match to TRBD1 covers 8 bases. The CDR3 has 15 residues. Germline CDR1 reads SEHNR; CDR2 reads FQNEAQ (reference sequence). V trimming: 2 bases; J trimming: 3 bases; junction bases outside the gene matches: 5. CDR3 amino acids: CASSLLGQDDYGYTF. Written as DNA, the CDR3 is TGTGCCAGCAGCTTACTGGGACAGGATGACTATGGCTACACCTTC. Using reference TRBV7-9 and TRBJ1-2 for the parts outside the CDR3, the full variable domain is DTGVSQNPRHKITKRGQNVTFRCDPISEHNRLYWYRQTLGQGPEFLTYFQNEAQLEKSRLLSDRFSAERPKGSFSTLEIQRTEQGDSAMYLCASSLLGQDDYGYTFGSGTRLTVV.